These 18 T cell receptor beta chains share one sample of origin, sequenced in a study of CD8+ T cells in alopecia areata. It was cDNA, reverse transcribed from extracted RNA, that served as the sequencing template. Repertoires were generated with immunoSEQ multiplex PCR, while TCRdb's copy carries only in-frame clones and drops some. The table lists over 150,000 clones, roughly 65% of them singletons. The sequences come from CD4+ T cells sorted from blood, collected at week 0. These TCRs come from a human donor with alopecia areata.

This clone was seen only once. V usage is TRBV29-1 and J usage is TRBJ1-1; D ambiguous. V was cut by 4 bases and J by 3 bases, with 12 bases left in between. The CDR3 covers 13 residues. Germline-derived CDR1 and CDR2 are SQVTM and ANQGSEA. CDR3 nucleotides: TGCAGCGTTGCCCCTCTGTATGACACTGAAGCTTTCTTT. This codes for CSVAPLYDTEAFF.

This clone was detected only once. The V call is TRBV13, the J call TRBJ1-1; weak D call: TRBD1 (6 bases). V shed 5 bases and J shed 0 bases, with 13 bases lying between them. CDR3 length equals 15 residues. Germline CDR1 is PRHDT and CDR2 is FYEKMQ (reference sequence). This CDR3 reads CASSTRTDLNTEAFF. The DNA of the CDR3 is TGTGCCAGCAGCACGCGGACAGACTTGAACACTGAAGCTTTCTTT.

The V gene is TRBV29-1, the J gene TRBJ1-1; D gene ambiguous. The CDR3 is made up of 14 amino acids. Between the trimmed V and J ends, which lost 4 bases and 1 base, there was a span of 13 bases. Per germline, CDR1 SQVTM and CDR2 ANQGSEA. This CDR3 reads CSVGGPPTNTEAFF. DNA of the CDR3: TGCAGCGTTGGTGGACCTCCTACGAACACTGAAGCTTTCTTT.

As concerns this clone: Other DNA sequences in this sample translate to the same CDR3. The chain has TRBV30 and TRBJ1-1; D is uncertain. The CDR3 contains 13 residues. The V end lost 0 bases, the J end lost 4 bases, and 9 bases lay between the germline ends. Germline V gene sequence: CDR1 GTSNPN, CDR2 SVGIG (reference sequence). This chain's CDR3 is CAWSVLVGTEAFF. For the CDR3, the DNA is TGTGCCTGGAGTGTACTGGTTGGCACTGAAGCTTTCTTT.

This chain connects TRBV10-3 to TRBJ2-2; 9 nucleotides agree with TRBD1. This CDR3 has 15 amino acids. J lost 2 bases, V lost 5 bases, and 3 bases had no gene match. In germline, CDR1 is ENHRY, CDR2 SYGVKD. The CDR3 bases are TGTGCCATCAGTCGACAGGGGGGAAACACCGGGGAGCTGTTTTTT. The encoded protein is CAISRQGGNTGELFF.

The CDR3 nucleotides are TGTGCCATCAGCCGATCCCTAAATGGAGATACGCAGTATTTT. Residues: CAISRSLNGDTQYF. The V call is TRBV10-3, the J call TRBJ2-3; no clear D gene. Between the trimmed V and J ends, which lost 6 bases and 5 bases, there was a span of 15 bases. This CDR3 spans 14 amino acids. The V gene's germline CDR1 is ENHRY and CDR2 SYGVKD.

The chain has TRBV7-8 and TRBJ1-1; no clear D gene. The length of the CDR3 is 14 residues. Germline values: CDR1 SGHVS, CDR2 FQNEAQ. The V end was cut by 5 bases, the J end by 1 base, with 11 bases between. The CDR3 protein is CASSPGLGNTEAFF. The DNA for the CDR3 is TGTGCCAGCAGCCCCGGACTAGGGAACACTGAAGCTTTCTTT.

This clone has more than one count but fewer than ten. This sample also contains other DNA sequences that code for the same CDR3. The chain has TRBV9 and TRBJ2-3, with D possibly TRBD2 on 6 matching bases. V lost 6 bases to trimming and J lost 0 bases, with 11 bases between them. Germline loops: CDR1 SGDLS, CDR2 YYNGEE. The CDR3 is made up of 14 amino acids. In nucleotides, the CDR3 is TGTGCCAGCAAAGGGACTGGAAGCACAGATACGCAGTATTTT. Translating it yields CASKGTGSTDTQYF.

This clone was counted a few times. The sample carries other DNA sequences with the same CDR3. The chain has TRBV29-1 and TRBJ2-5; 8 nucleotides agree with TRBD1. Germline V gene sequence: CDR1 SQVTM, CDR2 ANQGSEA. The V and J ends lost 6 bases and 2 bases, in that order; junction bases with no gene match: 2. This CDR3 is built from 12 residues. The CDR3 nucleotides read TGCAGCGTGGGACAGGCACAAGAGACCCAGTACTTC. Protein sequence: CSVGQAQETQYF.

This chain connects TRBV7-3 to TRBJ2-3; TRBD1 agrees at 9 bases. After removal of 4 bases from V and 3 bases from J, the junction contained 11 bases not matched to a gene. Germline-derived CDR1 and CDR2 are SGHTA and FQGTGA. This CDR3 has 17 amino acids. The CDR3 DNA is TGTGCCAGCAGCTCCGGGACAGGGAGTTTTCGAACAGATACGCAGTATTTT. Translated, it gives CASSSGTGSFRTDTQYF.

This clone was recorded once. V is TRBV29-1 and J is TRBJ1-1; D might be TRBD1 (5 bases). Germline-derived CDR1 and CDR2 are SQVTM and ANQGSEA. The length of the CDR3 is 12 residues. Trimming took off 5 bases at V and 1 base at J, with 8 bases between the two ends. In DNA form, the CDR3 reads TGCAGCGTTCATGGGGCGAACACTGAAGCTTTCTTT. This translates into CSVHGANTEAFF.

The chain combines TRBV29-1 with TRBJ1-4; D is uncertain. Trimming cost V 5 bases and J 1 base, with 11 bases left between them. The CDR3 extends over 14 amino acids. Germline-derived CDR1 and CDR2 are SQVTM and ANQGSEA. The CDR3 DNA sequence: TGCAGCGTTCAGATCAGAGGAACTAATGAAAAACTGTTTTTT. It yields the protein CSVQIRGTNEKLFF.

This clone was detected only a few times. This chain links TRBV5-1 with TRBJ2-3; D gene unclear. The germline V and J ends were trimmed by 1 base and 4 bases, with 13 bases remaining between them. The CDR3 is 15 residues long. Per germline, CDR1 SGHRS and CDR2 YFSETQ. CDR3 in amino acids: CASSLSLLVADTQYF. The CDR3, as DNA: TGCGCCAGCAGCTTGTCCCTCCTGGTGGCAGATACGCAGTATTTT.

The chain joins TRBV5-1 to TRBJ2-5; possible D gene TRBD1, 6 bases. CDR3 size: 14 residues. V gave up 5 bases and J gave up 2 bases, with 13 bases separating them. CDR1 SGHRS and CDR2 YFSETQ come from the germline V gene. This CDR3 reads CASSRTATQETQYF. CDR3 DNA sequence: TGCGCCAGCAGTAGGACAGCGACACAAGAGACCCAGTACTTC.

V and J are TRBV4-3 and TRBJ1-4; no definite D call. V was shortened by 0 bases and J by 5 bases, with 4 bases between the two germline ends. The CDR3 length is 13 residues. CDR1 is LGHNA, CDR2 YSLEER, per germline. CDR3 loop: CASSQDHNEKLFF. The CDR3 DNA is TGCGCCAGCAGCCAAGATCACAATGAAAAACTGTTTTTT.

The chain is built from TRBV30 and TRBJ1-2, with unresolved D. The V gene's germline CDR1 is GTSNPN and CDR2 SVGIG (reference sequence). The CDR3 length is 11 residues. The V end lost 5 bases, the J end lost 5 bases, and 9 bases lay between the germline ends. The DNA for the CDR3 is TGTGCCTGGGACACCTTATATGGCTACACCTTC. It encodes CAWDTLYGYTF.

The table lists this clone with a few counts. This chain connects TRBV30 to TRBJ2-1; D is perhaps TRBD1 (5 bases). This CDR3 has 15 residues. The V end lost 3 bases, the J end lost 0 bases, and 12 bases lay between the germline ends. Germline V CDR1 and CDR2: GTSNPN, SVGIG (reference sequence). CDR3 nucleotides: TGTGCCTGGAGAGGTTATCAGGGCTCCTACAATGAGCAGTTCTTC. This encodes CAWRGYQGSYNEQFF. Full variable domain (remainder filled in from reference TRBV30 and TRBJ2-1): SQTIHQWPATLVQPVGSPLSLECTVEGTSNPNLYWYRQAAGRGLQLLFYSVGIGQISSEVPQNLSASRPQDRQFILSSKKLLLSDSGFYLCAWRGYQGSYNEQFFGPGTRLTVL.

This sequence joins TRBV6-5 and TRBJ1-2; 7 nucleotides line up with TRBD1. The germline CDR1 and CDR2 sequences are MNHEY and SVGAGI. Trimming at V came to 6 bases and at J to 5 bases, leaving 6 bases not matched to a gene. This CDR3 comprises 13 residues. The CDR3 here is CASSQTGLYGYTF. For the CDR3, the DNA is TGTGCCAGCAGCCAGACAGGGCTGTATGGCTACACCTTC.